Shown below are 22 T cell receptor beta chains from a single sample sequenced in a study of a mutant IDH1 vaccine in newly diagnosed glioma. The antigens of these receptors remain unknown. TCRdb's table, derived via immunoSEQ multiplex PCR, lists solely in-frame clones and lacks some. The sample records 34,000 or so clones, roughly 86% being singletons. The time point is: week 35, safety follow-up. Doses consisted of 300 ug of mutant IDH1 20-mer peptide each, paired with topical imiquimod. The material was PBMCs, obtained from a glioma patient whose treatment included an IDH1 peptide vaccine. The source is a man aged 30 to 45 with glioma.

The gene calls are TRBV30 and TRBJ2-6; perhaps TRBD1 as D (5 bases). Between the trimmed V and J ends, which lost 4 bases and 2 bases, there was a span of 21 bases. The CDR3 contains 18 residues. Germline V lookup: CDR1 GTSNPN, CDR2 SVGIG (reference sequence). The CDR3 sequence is CAWIPRWGERPGANVLTF. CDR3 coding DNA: TGTGCCTGGATCCCAAGGTGGGGCGAAAGGCCTGGGGCCAACGTCCTGACTTTC.

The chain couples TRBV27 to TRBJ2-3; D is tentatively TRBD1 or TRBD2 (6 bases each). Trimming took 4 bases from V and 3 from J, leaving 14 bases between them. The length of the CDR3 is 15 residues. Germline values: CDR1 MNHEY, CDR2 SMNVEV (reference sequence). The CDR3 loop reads CASSSSRGLTDTQYF. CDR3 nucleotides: TGTGCCAGCAGTTCGAGCAGGGGACTGACAGATACGCAGTATTTT.

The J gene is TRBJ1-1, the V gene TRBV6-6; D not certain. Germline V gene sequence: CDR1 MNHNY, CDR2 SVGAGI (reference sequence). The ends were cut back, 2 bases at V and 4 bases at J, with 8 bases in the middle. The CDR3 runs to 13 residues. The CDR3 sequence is CASSYKGFTEAFF. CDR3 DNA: TGTGCCAGCAGTTACAAGGGATTCACTGAAGCTTTCTTT.

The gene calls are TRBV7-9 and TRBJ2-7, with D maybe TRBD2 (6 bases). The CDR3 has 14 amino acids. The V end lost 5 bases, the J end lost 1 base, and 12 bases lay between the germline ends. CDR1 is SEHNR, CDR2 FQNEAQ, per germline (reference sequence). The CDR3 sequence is CASSVTGGSYEQYF. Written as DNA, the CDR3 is TGTGCCAGCAGCGTTACCGGGGGTTCCTACGAGCAGTACTTC. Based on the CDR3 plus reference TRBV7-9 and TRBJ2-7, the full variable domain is DTGVSQNPRHKITKRGQNVTFRCDPISEHNRLYWYRQTLGQGPEFLTYFQNEAQLEKSRLLSDRFSAERPKGSFSTLEIQRTEQGDSAMYLCASSVTGGSYEQYFGPGTRLTVT.

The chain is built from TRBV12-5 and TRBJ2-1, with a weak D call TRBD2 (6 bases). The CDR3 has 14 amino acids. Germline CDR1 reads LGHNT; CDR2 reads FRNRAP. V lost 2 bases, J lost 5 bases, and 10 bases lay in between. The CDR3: CASGLWDFNNEQFF. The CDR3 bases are TGTGCTAGTGGTTTGTGGGACTTTAACAATGAGCAGTTCTTC. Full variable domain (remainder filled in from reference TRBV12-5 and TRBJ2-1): DARVTQTPRHKVTEMGQEVTMRCQPILGHNTVFWYRQTMMQGLELLAYFRNRAPLDDSGMPKDRFSAEMPDATLATLKIQPSEPRDSAVYFCASGLWDFNNEQFFGPGTRLTVL.

DNA of the CDR3: TGTGCCAGCAGCTCCCCCCCCCAGGGACTTGATGGCTACACCTTC. Translated, it gives CASSSPPQGLDGYTF. The rearrangement uses TRBV7-8 and TRBJ1-2; a possible D gene is TRBD1 (5 bases). Germline assignment: CDR1 SGHVS and CDR2 FQNEAQ. CDR3 length equals 15 residues. Trimming shortened V by 4 bases and J by 6 bases, and 18 bases separated the two germline ends.

The CDR3 sequence: CASSLAPGVGDEQFF. The CDR3 DNA is TGCGCCAGCAGCTTGGCCCCGGGAGTGGGCGATGAGCAGTTCTTC. J is TRBJ2-1 and V is TRBV5-1; D may be TRBD2 (6 bases). This CDR3 is 15 amino acids long. The ends were cut back, 0 bases at V and 8 bases at J, with 15 bases in the middle. CDR1 and CDR2 from the germline V gene are SGHRS and YFSETQ.

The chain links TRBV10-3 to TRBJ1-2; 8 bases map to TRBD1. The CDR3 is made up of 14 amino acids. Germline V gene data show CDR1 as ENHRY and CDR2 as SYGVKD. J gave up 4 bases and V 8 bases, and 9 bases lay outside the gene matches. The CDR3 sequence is CAIGQGDLGYGYTF. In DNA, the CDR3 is TGTGCCATCGGACAGGGAGACTTAGGCTATGGCTACACCTTC.

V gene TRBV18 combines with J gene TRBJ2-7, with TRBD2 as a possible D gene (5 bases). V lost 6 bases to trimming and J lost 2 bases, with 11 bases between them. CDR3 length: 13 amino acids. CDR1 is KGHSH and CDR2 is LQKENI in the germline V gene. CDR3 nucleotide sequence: TGTGCCAGCTCGGAGGACGAAACCTACGAGCAGTACTTC. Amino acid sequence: CASSEDETYEQYF.

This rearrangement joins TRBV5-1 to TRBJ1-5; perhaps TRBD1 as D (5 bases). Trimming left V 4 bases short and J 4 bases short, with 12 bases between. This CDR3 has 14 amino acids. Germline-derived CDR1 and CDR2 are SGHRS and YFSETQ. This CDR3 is CASSPRGGNQPQHF. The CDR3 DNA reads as TGCGCCAGCAGCCCAAGGGGAGGTAATCAGCCCCAGCATTTT. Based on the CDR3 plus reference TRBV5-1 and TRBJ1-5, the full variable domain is KAGVTQTPRYLIKTRGQQVTLSCSPISGHRSVSWYQQTPGQGLQFLFEYFSETQRNKGNFPGRFSGRQFSNSRSEMNVSTLELGDSALYLCASSPRGGNQPQHFGDGTRLSIL.

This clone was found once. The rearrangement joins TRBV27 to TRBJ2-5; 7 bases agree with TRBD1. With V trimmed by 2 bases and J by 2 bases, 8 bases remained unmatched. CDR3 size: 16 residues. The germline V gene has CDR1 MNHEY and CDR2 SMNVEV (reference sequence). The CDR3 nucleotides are TGTGCCAGCAGTTTAGTGACAGGGCGAGGACAAGAGACCCAGTACTTC. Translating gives CASSLVTGRGQETQYF.

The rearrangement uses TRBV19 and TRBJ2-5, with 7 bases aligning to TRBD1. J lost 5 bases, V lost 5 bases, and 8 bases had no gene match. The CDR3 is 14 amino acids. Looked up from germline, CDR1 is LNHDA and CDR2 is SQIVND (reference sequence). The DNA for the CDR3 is TGTGCCAGTAGTGTAAACAGGGGTGGGGAGACCCAGTACTTC. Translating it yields CASSVNRGGETQYF.

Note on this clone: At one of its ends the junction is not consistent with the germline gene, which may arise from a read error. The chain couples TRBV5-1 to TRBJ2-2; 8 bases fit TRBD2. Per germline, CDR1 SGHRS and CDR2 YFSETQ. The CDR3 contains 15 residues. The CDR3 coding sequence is TGCGCCAGCAGCCTCGGGGGGGCGGGCACCGGGGAGCTGGTTTTT. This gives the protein CASSLGGAGTGELVF.

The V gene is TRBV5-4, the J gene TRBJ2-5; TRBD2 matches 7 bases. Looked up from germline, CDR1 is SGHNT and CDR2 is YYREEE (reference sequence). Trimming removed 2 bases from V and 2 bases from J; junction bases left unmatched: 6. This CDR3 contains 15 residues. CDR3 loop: CASSLPSGAQETQYF. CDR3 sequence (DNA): TGTGCCAGCAGCTTACCTAGCGGAGCACAAGAGACCCAGTACTTC.

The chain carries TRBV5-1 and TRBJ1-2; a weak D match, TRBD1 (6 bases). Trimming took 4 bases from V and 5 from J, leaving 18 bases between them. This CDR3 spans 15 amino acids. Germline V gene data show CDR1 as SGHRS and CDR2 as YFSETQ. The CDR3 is CASSLDGRGGYGYTF. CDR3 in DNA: TGCGCCAGCAGCCTGGACGGCAGGGGTGGTTATGGCTACACCTTC.

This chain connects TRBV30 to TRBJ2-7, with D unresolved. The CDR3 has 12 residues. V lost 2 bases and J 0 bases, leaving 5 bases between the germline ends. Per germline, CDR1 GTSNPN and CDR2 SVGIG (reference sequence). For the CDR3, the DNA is TGTGCCTGGAGTTTATCCTCCTACGAGCAGTACTTC. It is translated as CAWSLSSYEQYF.

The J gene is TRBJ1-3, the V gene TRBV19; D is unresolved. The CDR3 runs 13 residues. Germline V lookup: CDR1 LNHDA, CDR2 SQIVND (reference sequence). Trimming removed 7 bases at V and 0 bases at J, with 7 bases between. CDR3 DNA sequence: TGTGCCAGTACTAAGGACTCTGGAAACACCATATATTTT. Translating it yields CASTKDSGNTIYF.

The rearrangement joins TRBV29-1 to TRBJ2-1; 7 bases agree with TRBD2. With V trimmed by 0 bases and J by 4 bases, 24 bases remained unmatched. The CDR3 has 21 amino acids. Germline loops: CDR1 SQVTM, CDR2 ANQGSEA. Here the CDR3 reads CSVEDWEEGGTHIGVYNEQFF. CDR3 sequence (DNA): TGCAGCGTTGAAGATTGGGAGGAGGGAGGGACTCATATCGGGGTATACAATGAGCAGTTCTTC.

In nucleotides, the CDR3 is TGTGCCAGCAAGAGTACTGGCTCTGGAAACACCATATATTTT. As protein: CASKSTGSGNTIYF. The chain combines TRBV25-1 with TRBJ1-3; the D is unclear. V was clipped by 7 bases and J by 0 bases, with 10 bases between them. CDR3 size: 14 residues. The V gene's germline CDR1 is MGHDK and CDR2 SYGVNS.

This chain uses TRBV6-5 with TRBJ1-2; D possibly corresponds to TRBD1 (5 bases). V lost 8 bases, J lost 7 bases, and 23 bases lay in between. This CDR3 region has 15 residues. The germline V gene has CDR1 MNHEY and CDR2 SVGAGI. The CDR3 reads CASRRERGRLLGYTF. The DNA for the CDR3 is TGTGCCAGCCGGAGGGAAAGGGGCAGGCTACTTGGCTACACCTTC.

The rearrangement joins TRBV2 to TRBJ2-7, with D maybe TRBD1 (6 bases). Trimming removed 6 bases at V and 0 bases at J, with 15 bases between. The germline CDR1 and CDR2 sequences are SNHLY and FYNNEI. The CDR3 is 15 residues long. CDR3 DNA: TGTGCCAGCAGAACCACAGGGCTCGCCTCCTACGAGCAGTACTTC. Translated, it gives CASRTTGLASYEQYF. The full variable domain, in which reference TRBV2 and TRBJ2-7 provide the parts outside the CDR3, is EPEVTQTPSHQVTQMGQEVILRCVPISNHLYFYWYRQILGQKVEFLVSFYNNEISEKSEIFDDQFSVERPDGSNFTLKIRSTKLEDSAMYFCASRTTGLASYEQYFGPGTRLTVT.

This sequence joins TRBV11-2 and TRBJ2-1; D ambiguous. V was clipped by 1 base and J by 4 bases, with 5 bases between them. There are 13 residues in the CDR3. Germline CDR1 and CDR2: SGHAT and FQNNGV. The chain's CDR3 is CASSLVTYNEQFF. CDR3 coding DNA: TGTGCCAGCAGCTTAGTAACTTACAATGAGCAGTTCTTC. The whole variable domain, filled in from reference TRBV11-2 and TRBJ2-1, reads EAGVAQSPRYKIIEKRQSVAFWCNPISGHATLYWYQQILGQGPKLLIQFQNNGVVDDSQLPKDRFSAERLKGVDSTLKIQPAKLEDSAVYLCASSLVTYNEQFFGPGTRLTVL.